Included here is one T cell receptor beta chain sequence, with context. This sample was taken from a study of blood T cell repertoires in COVID-19. Study at large: Nucleic acid was either cDNA or gDNA, and it came from T cells, B-cell-depleted T cells, or PBMCs.

Germline V gives CDR1 SGHTA, CDR2 FQGNSA. The length of the CDR3 is 15 residues. The trim removed 4 bases at V and 1 base at J, leaving 3 bases unmatched. Original processing methods: For nucleated cells, counts were estimated from reference gene primer amplification. The repertoire was sequenced with immunoSEQ multiplex PCR; TCRdb's copy has only in-frame clones and lacks some. V and J calls and clone size are those listed in that table; D and trimming were worked out from the DNA. Among nearly 350,000 clones listed, about 90% were seen once. The receptor comes from a woman under 30 who had recovered from COVID-19. The V call is TRBV7-2, the J call TRBJ2-5; 10 nucleotides align to TRBD1. Source material: peripheral blood. The CDR3 region has the DNA TGTGCCAGCAGCTGGACAGGGGGGGTCCAAGAGACCCAGTACTTC. Amino acids: CASSWTGGVQETQYF.